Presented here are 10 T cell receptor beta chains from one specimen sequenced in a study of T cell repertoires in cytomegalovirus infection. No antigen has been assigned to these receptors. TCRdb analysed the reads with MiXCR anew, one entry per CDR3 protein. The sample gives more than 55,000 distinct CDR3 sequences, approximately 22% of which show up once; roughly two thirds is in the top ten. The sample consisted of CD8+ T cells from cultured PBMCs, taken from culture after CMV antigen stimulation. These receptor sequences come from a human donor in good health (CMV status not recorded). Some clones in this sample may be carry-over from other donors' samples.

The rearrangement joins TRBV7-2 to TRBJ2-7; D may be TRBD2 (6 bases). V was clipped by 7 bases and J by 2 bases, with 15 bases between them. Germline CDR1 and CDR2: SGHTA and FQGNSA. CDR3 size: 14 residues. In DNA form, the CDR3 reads TGTGCCAGCACGGCCGAGGCGGGGCCCTACGAGCAGTACTTC. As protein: CASTAEAGPYEQYF.

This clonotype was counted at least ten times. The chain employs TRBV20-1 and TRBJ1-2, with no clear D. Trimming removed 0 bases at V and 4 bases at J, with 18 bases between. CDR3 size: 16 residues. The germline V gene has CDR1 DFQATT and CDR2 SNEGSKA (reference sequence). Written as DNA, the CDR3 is TGCAGTGCTAGAGATTTGGTGACTGCGACCCTCTATGGCTACACCTTC. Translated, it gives CSARDLVTATLYGYTF.

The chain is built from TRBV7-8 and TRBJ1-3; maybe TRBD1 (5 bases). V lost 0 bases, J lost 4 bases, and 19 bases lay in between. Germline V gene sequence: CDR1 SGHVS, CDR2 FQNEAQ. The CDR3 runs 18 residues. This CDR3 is CASSLALPPGREGNTIYF. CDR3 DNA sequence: TGTGCCAGCAGCTTAGCTTTACCACCAGGGCGAGAAGGAAACACCATATATTTT.

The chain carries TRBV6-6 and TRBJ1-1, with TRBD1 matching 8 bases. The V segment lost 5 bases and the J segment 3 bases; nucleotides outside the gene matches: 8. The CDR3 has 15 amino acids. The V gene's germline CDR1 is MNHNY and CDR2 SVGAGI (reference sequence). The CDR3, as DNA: TGTGCCAGCAGTGTCAGGGGGCTCAGGGACACTGAAGCTTTCTTT. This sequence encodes CASSVRGLRDTEAFF.

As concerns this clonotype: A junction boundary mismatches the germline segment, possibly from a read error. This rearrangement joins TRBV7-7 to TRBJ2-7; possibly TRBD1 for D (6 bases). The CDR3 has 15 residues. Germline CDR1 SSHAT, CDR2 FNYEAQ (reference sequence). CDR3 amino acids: CASSPSLDRAYEQYF. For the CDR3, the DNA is TGTGCTAGCAGCCCATCCCTGGACAGAGCCTACGAGCAGTACTTC.

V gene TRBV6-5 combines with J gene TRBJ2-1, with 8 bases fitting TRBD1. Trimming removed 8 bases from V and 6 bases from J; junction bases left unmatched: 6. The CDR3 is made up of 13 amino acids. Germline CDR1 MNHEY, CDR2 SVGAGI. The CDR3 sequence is CASQPTGGNEQFF. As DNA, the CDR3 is TGTGCCAGCCAACCTACAGGGGGCAATGAGCAGTTCTTC.

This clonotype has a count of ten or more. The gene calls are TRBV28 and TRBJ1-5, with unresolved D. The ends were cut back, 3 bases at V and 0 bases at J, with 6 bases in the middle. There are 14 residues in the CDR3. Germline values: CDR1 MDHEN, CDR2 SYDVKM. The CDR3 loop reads CASSLYLSNQPQHF. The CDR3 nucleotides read TGTGCCAGCAGTTTGTACCTTAGCAATCAGCCCCAGCATTTT.

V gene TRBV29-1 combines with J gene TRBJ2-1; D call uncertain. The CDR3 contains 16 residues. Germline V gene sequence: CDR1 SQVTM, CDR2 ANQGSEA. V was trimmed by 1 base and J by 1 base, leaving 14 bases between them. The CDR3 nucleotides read TGCAGCGTTGAAGGGGCTGCACTCATTTCCTACAATGAGCAGTTCTTC. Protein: CSVEGAALISYNEQFF.

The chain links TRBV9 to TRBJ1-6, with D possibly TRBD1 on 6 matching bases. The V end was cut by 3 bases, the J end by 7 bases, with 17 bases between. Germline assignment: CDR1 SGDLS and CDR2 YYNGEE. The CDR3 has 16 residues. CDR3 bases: TGTGCCAGCAGCGGGGGGCCGGGCCTGGGAAATTCACCCCTCCACTTT. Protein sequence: CASSGGPGLGNSPLHF.

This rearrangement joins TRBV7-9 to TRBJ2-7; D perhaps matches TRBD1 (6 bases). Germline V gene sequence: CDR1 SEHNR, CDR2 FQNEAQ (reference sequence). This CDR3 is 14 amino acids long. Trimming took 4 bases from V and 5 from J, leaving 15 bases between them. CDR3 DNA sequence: TGTGCCAGCAGCTCCCCGGGACAAAACAACGAGCAGTACTTC. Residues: CASSSPGQNNEQYF.